A single sample gave rise to the 8 T cell receptor beta chains below, sequenced in a study of identical twins. MiXCR, run by TCRdb on the 5' RACE reads, gives a single entry per CDR3 protein. This table holds hundreds of thousands of distinct CDR3 sequences, roughly 18% found once. Separately, the same data were catalogued under a study of T cells expressing NK-cell markers.

Material: PBMCs. Source of these receptors: a woman between 18 and 29 years old in good health.

This clonotype was observed a few times. The chain couples TRBV20-1 to TRBJ2-5; D unclear. V shed 6 bases and J shed 3 bases, with 5 bases lying between them. This CDR3 is 10 amino acids long. The V gene's germline CDR1 is DFQATT and CDR2 SNEGSKA (reference sequence). CDR3 sequence: CSAKKETQYF. The CDR3 bases are TGCAGTGCCAAAAAAGAGACCCAGTACTTC.

The chain recombines TRBV6-1 with TRBJ1-3; a weak D match, TRBD1 (6 bases). The length of the CDR3 is 16 residues. Germline CDR1 MNHNS, CDR2 SASEGT. With 7 bases removed from V and 0 bases from J, the gap between germline ends came to 16 bases. The CDR3 DNA reads TGTGCCAGCACCTCCGGGAGGGGGAGCTCTGGAAACACCATATATTTT. This translates into CASTSGRGSSGNTIYF.

This sequence joins TRBV20-1 and TRBJ1-5; possible D gene TRBD1, 6 bases. This CDR3 contains 14 residues. The germline V gene has CDR1 DFQATT and CDR2 SNEGSKA (reference sequence). Trimming left V 1 base short and J 1 base short, with 8 bases between. The CDR3 coding sequence is TGCAGTGCTAGAGCCGGGACAAGCAATCAGCCCCAGCATTTT. Its translation is CSARAGTSNQPQHF.

V and J are TRBV15 and TRBJ2-7; weak D call: TRBD2 (6 bases). This CDR3 has 14 amino acids. The V gene lost 2 bases and the J gene lost 4 bases, with 12 bases spanning the gap. Germline V gives CDR1 LNHNV, CDR2 YYDKDF (reference sequence). CDR3 amino acids: CATSRPSGSYEQYF. The CDR3 coding sequence is TGTGCCACCAGCAGACCCTCCGGGAGTTACGAGCAGTACTTC.

The chain is built from TRBV10-1 and TRBJ2-3; D call uncertain. The CDR3 consists of 15 residues. CDR1 and CDR2 (germline): WNHNN, SYGVQD (reference sequence). Deletions cut 0 bases from V and 4 bases from J, with 11 bases between. CDR3 residues: CASSESPFWADTQYF. For the CDR3, the DNA is TGCGCCAGCAGTGAGTCGCCCTTCTGGGCAGATACGCAGTATTTT.

This chain links TRBV7-9 with TRBJ2-1; 10 positions agree with TRBD2. Germline CDR1 is SEHNR and CDR2 is FQNEAQ (reference sequence). V shed 5 bases, J shed 6 bases, and the junction held 7 bases outside the gene matches. The CDR3 length is 15 residues. The CDR3 reads CASSNPGLATNEQFF. CDR3 nucleotide sequence: TGTGCCAGCAGCAACCCGGGACTAGCGACCAATGAGCAGTTCTTC.

In its sample, this clonotype was seen a few times. CDR3 DNA sequence: TGTGCCAGCAGCCCTCCGGGACACCACTCTGGGGCCAACGTCCTGACTTTC. Translated, it gives CASSPPGHHSGANVLTF. This chain links TRBV7-9 with TRBJ2-6, with D possibly being TRBD1 (6 bases). The length of the CDR3 is 17 residues. Germline CDR1 reads SEHNR; CDR2 reads FQNEAQ (reference sequence). V was shortened by 5 bases and J by 0 bases, with 14 bases between the two germline ends.

The V call is TRBV4-3, the J call TRBJ2-1; 7 bases match TRBD2. CDR1 and CDR2 from the germline V gene are LGHNA and YSLEER. The CDR3 extends over 19 amino acids. V lost 1 base and J lost 3; bases outside the gene matches: 15. The CDR3 coding sequence is TGCGCCAGCAGCCAAGGGTGGGTAGGACGGGACTACCTCTACAATGAGCAGTTCTTC. Its protein is CASSQGWVGRDYLYNEQFF.